The entry below gives a single TCR beta chain sequence along with its context. Its antigen is still unknown. The entry originates in a study of T cell responses to AZD1222 COVID-19 vaccine. Overall study findings and caveats: Seropositive at baseline were only 5 to 7 AZD1222 recipients. Spike-specific TCRs gained breadth and depth after people received two AZD1222 doses. Clonal diversity was possibly underestimated; the donors were predominantly white British and more often female. Scientists sampled the repertoires only once the peak T cell response had passed.

The V segment lost 6 bases and the J segment 2 bases; nucleotides outside the gene matches: 7. The V gene's germline CDR1 is SGHTA and CDR2 FQGNSA. The CDR3 has 16 amino acids. Assay: immunoSEQ multiplex PCR; the TCRdb copy retains only in-frame clones and omits some. This table holds about 110,000 clones, roughly 80% found once. V gene TRBV7-2 combines with J gene TRBJ2-3; 11 bases fit TRBD2. The origin of this receptor is an adult in good health. Sequenced material: peripheral blood, taken on day 0 of AZD1222 vaccination. The CDR3 DNA is TGTGCCAGCAGGAAAACTAGCGGGGGATACACAGATACGCAGTATTTT. It yields the protein CASRKTSGGYTDTQYF.